This TCR beta chain derives from a study of cytomegalovirus exposure and HLA in healthy donors. Both 60 Vbeta primers and 13 Jbeta primers went into the PCR. Generated by immunoSEQ multiplex PCR, the TCRdb table keeps only in-frame clones and is missing some. This table has 130,000 or so clones, 65% to 75% appearing once. CDR1 and CDR2 (germline): MDHEN, SYDVKM. V was trimmed by 10 bases and J by 0 bases, leaving 19 bases between them. The CDR3 runs to 16 residues. This TCR was sampled from a man aged 40-55 years in good health and CMV-seropositive. The sample was PBMCs. The chain combines TRBV28 with TRBJ2-1; maybe TRBD2 (7 bases). CDR3 region: CATRWGGAGSYNEQFF. The CDR3 DNA follows: TGTGCCACCCGCTGGGGGGGCGCAGGCTCCTACAATGAGCAGTTCTTC.